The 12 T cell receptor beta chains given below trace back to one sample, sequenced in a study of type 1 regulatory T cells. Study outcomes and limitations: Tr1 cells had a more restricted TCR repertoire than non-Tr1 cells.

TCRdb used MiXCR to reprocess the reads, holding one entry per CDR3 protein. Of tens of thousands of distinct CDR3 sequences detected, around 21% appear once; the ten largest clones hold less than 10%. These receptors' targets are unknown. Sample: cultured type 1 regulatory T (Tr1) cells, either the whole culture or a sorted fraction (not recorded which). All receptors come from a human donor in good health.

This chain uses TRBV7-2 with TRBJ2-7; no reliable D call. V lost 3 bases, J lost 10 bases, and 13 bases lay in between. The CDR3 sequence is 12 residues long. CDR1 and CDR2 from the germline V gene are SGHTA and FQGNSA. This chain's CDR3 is CASSLPNLGQYF. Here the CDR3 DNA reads TGTGCCAGCAGCTTGCCGAACCTAGGACAGTACTTC.

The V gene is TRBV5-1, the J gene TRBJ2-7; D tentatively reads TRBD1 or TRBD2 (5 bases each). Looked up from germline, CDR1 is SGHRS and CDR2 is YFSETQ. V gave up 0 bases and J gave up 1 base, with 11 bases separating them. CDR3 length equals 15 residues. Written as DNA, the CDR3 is TGCGCCAGCAGCTTGGGAGGGGCTAATTCCTACGAGCAGTACTTC. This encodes CASSLGGANSYEQYF.

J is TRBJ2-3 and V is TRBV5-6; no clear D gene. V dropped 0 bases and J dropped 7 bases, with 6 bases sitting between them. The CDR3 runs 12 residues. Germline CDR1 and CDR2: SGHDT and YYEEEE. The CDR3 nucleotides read TGTGCCAGCAGCTTGGGCGAAAATACGCAGTATTTT. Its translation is CASSLGENTQYF.

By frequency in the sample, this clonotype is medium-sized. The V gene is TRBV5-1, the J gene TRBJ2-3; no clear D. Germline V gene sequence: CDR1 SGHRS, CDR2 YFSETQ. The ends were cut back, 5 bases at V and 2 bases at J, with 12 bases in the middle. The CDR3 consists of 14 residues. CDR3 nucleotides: TGCGCCAGCAGAACAGCACAGCTCACAGATACGCAGTATTTT. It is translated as CASRTAQLTDTQYF. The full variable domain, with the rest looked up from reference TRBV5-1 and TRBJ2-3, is KAGVTQTPRYLIKTRGQQVTLSCSPISGHRSVSWYQQTPGQGLQFLFEYFSETQRNKGNFPGRFSGRQFSNSRSEMNVSTLELGDSALYLCASRTAQLTDTQYFGPGTRLTVL.

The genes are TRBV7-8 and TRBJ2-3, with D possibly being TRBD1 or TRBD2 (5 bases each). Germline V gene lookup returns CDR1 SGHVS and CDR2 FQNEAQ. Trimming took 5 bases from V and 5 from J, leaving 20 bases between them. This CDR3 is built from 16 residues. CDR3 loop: CASSPHRDPMGDTQYF. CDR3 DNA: TGTGCCAGCAGCCCCCACCGGGACCCCATGGGAGATACGCAGTATTTT.

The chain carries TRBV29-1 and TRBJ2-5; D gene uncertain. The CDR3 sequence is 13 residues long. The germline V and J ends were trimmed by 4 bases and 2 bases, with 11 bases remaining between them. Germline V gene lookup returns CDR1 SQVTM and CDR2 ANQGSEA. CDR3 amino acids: CSVVGQTQETQYF. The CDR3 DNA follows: TGCAGCGTTGTAGGGCAGACTCAAGAGACCCAGTACTTC.

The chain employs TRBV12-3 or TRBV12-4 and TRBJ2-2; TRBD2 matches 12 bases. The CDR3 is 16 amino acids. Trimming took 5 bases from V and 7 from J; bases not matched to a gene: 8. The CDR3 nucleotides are TGTGCCAGCAGTCACAGACTAGCGGGAGTAGGCGGGGAGCTGTTTTTT. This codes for CASSHRLAGVGGELFF.

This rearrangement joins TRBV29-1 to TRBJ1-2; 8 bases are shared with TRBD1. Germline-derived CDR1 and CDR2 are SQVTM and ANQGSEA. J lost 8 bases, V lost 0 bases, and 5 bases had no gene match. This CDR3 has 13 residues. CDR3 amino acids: CSVEDRTGKGYTF. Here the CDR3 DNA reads TGCAGCGTTGAAGATCGGACAGGGAAGGGCTACACCTTC.

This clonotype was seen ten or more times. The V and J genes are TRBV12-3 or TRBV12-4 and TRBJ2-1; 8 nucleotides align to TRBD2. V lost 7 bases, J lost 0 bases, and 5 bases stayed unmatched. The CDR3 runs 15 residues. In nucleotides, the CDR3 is TGTGCCAGCATCATCAGCGGGAGCTCCTACAATGAGCAGTTCTTC. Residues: CASIISGSSYNEQFF.

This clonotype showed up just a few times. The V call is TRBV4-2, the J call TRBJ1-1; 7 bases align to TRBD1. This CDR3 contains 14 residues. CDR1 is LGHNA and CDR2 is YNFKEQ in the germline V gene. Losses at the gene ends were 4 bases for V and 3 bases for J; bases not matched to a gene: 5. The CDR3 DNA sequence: TGTGCCAGCAGCCCGATACAGGGGTACACTGAAGCTTTCTTT. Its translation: CASSPIQGYTEAFF.

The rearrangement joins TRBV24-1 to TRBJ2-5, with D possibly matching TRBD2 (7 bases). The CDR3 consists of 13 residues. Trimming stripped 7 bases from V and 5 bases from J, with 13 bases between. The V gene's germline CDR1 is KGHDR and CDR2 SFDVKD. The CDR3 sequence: CATSGGPEETQYF. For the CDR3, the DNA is TGTGCCACCAGCGGGGGGCCGGAGGAGACCCAGTACTTC.

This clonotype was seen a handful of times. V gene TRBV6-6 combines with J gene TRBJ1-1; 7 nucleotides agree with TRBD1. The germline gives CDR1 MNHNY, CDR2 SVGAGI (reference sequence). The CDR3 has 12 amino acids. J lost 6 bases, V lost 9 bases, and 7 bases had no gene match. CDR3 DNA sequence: TGTGCCAGTCGACAGGGTCTAGCTGAAGCTTTCTTT. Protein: CASRQGLAEAFF.